A selection of T cell receptor beta chains follows, all from one sample in a study of blood T cell repertoires in COVID-19. Measured with immunoSEQ multiplex PCR; TCRdb has only the in-frame clones, and not every one. The repertoire holds 150,000 to 190,000 clones, with 85% as singletons. Input material: peripheral blood. All receptors come from a woman aged 55-70 years with COVID-19, enrolled during active disease. CDR3s include the opening cysteine and the closing phenylalanine or tryptophan. Each record gives: clone size, D gene, V gene, J gene, CDR3 DNA, CDR3 protein. A D gene is named only where the DNA matches it firmly. Clone size, where shown, is once, few, many, or a class for clones that have expanded.

abundance: .
d_gene: .
v_gene: TRBV18
j_gene: TRBJ2-1
CDR3nt: TGTGCCAGCTCACCTCGTACTAGTTCCAATGAGCAGTTCTTC
CDR3aa: CASSPRTSSNEQFF

abundance: .
d_gene: TRBD2
v_gene: TRBV6-2/TRBV6-3
j_gene: TRBJ2-7
CDR3nt: TGTGCCAGCAGCCACGGGACTAGCTCCCTGAGCTCCTACGAGCAGTACTTC
CDR3aa: CASSHGTSSLSSYEQYF

abundance: .
d_gene: TRBD2
v_gene: TRBV5-1
j_gene: TRBJ2-1
CDR3nt: TGCGCCAGCAGCCCCGGGGGGTTGGGGCTATACAATGAGCAGTTCTTC
CDR3aa: CASSPGGLGLYNEQFF

abundance: .
d_gene: .
v_gene: TRBV27
j_gene: TRBJ1-1
CDR3nt: TGTGCCAGCAGTCTCTCCCTTGGGCTGAACACTGAAGCTTTCTTT
CDR3aa: CASSLSLGLNTEAFF

abundance: once
d_gene: .
v_gene: TRBV5-6
j_gene: TRBJ1-2
CDR3nt: TGTGCCAGCAGCCCCGGAGAGCGGGACTATGGCTACACCTTC
CDR3aa: CASSPGERDYGYTF

abundance: .
d_gene: .
v_gene: TRBV15
j_gene: TRBJ2-1
CDR3nt: TGTGCCACCAGCCCCCCTCCCCCGTACAATGAGCAGTTCTTC
CDR3aa: CATSPPPPYNEQFF

abundance: few
d_gene: .
v_gene: TRBV5-5
j_gene: TRBJ1-1
CDR3nt: TGTGCCAGCAGCCTTCAGTTCATGAACACTGAAGCTTTCTTT
CDR3aa: CASSLQFMNTEAFF

abundance: .
d_gene: .
v_gene: TRBV4-1
j_gene: TRBJ1-6
CDR3nt: TGCGCCAGCAGCCAAGAAGAGGTTGTTTCCAGCCTATATAATTCACCCCTCCACTTT
CDR3aa: CASSQEEVVSSLYNSPLHF

abundance: .
d_gene: .
v_gene: TRBV3-1/TRBV3-2
j_gene: TRBJ2-1
CDR3nt: TGTGCCAGCAGCCCCGGGACATTCAACAATGAGCAGTTCTTC
CDR3aa: CASSPGTFNNEQFF

abundance: .
d_gene: TRBD1
v_gene: TRBV3-1/TRBV3-2
j_gene: TRBJ1-2
CDR3nt: TGTGCCAGCAGCCATGGGACAGGCTCACCTAACTATGGCTACACCTTC
CDR3aa: CASSHGTGSPNYGYTF

abundance: .
d_gene: .
v_gene: TRBV14
j_gene: TRBJ1-4
CDR3nt: TGTGCCAGCAGACCGAGCGGGGGTAGGAGTGAAAAACTGTTTTTT
CDR3aa: CASRPSGGRSEKLFF

abundance: .
d_gene: .
v_gene: TRBV18
j_gene: TRBJ1-1
CDR3nt: TGTGCCAGCTCACGTCCCCCAAACACTGAAGCTTTCTTT
CDR3aa: CASSRPPNTEAFF

abundance: once
d_gene: TRBD1
v_gene: TRBV9
j_gene: TRBJ2-3
CDR3nt: TGTGCCAGCGTACCGGGACAGGGGGTAGATACGCAGTATTTT
CDR3aa: CASVPGQGVDTQYF

abundance: .
d_gene: TRBD1
v_gene: TRBV24-1
j_gene: TRBJ1-2
CDR3nt: TGTGCCACCAGTGACCCCGGACAGGTCTCACCCTACACCTTC
CDR3aa: CATSDPGQVSPYTF

abundance: .
d_gene: .
v_gene: TRBV14
j_gene: TRBJ1-2
CDR3nt: TGTGCCAGCAGCTGGGGGGGGTATGGCTACACCTTC
CDR3aa: CASSWGGYGYTF

abundance: once
d_gene: .
v_gene: TRBV15
j_gene: TRBJ1-3
CDR3nt: TGTGCCACCAGCGGCGGGACTTCTGGAAACACCATATATTTT
CDR3aa: CATSGGTSGNTIYF

abundance: .
d_gene: .
v_gene: TRBV7-2
j_gene: TRBJ1-5
CDR3nt: TGTGCCAGCAGCTTAGGGAGCTATCAGCCCCAGCATTTT
CDR3aa: CASSLGSYQPQHF

abundance: .
d_gene: .
v_gene: TRBV29-1
j_gene: TRBJ2-2
CDR3nt: TGCAGCGTCGGGATATATCCCGGGGAGCTGTTTTTT
CDR3aa: CSVGIYPGELFF

abundance: .
d_gene: TRBD2
v_gene: TRBV25-1
j_gene: TRBJ2-3
CDR3nt: TGTGCCAGCAGTCCCCGGACTAGCGGGGGGGCTAGCGGTACGCAGTATTTT
CDR3aa: CASSPRTSGGASGTQYF

abundance: .
d_gene: .
v_gene: TRBV29-1
j_gene: TRBJ2-5
CDR3nt: TGCAGCGTCTCGTTTGTAGCGAGGGAGACCCAGTACTTC
CDR3aa: CSVSFVARETQYF

abundance: once
d_gene: .
v_gene: TRBV10-3
j_gene: TRBJ1-2
CDR3nt: TGTGCCATCACCTTGGGCAGGAACTATGGCTACACCTTC
CDR3aa: CAITLGRNYGYTF

abundance: .
d_gene: .
v_gene: TRBV6-5
j_gene: TRBJ1-5
CDR3nt: TGTGCCAGCAACCCGGGGGTTTTTGGCAATCAGCCCCAGCATTTT
CDR3aa: CASNPGVFGNQPQHF

abundance: .
d_gene: TRBD2
v_gene: TRBV2
j_gene: TRBJ2-2
CDR3nt: TGTGCCAGCAGCGCCAGCGGGAGGGCCACCGGGGAGCTGTTTTTT
CDR3aa: CASSASGRATGELFF

abundance: .
d_gene: TRBD1
v_gene: TRBV13
j_gene: TRBJ1-2
CDR3nt: TGTGCCAGCAGCTTGGGACAGGGGGGAGGTAACTATGGCTACACCTTC
CDR3aa: CASSLGQGGGNYGYTF

abundance: .
d_gene: .
v_gene: TRBV11-2
j_gene: TRBJ2-2
CDR3nt: TGTGCCAGCAGCTTAGAGGGGCGCTGGGTAGGCACCGGGGAGCTGTTTTTT
CDR3aa: CASSLEGRWVGTGELFF

abundance: .
d_gene: TRBD1
v_gene: TRBV14
j_gene: TRBJ1-2
CDR3nt: TGTGCCAGCAGCCGCCAATCATCAGGGGGTTATGGCTACACCTTC
CDR3aa: CASSRQSSGGYGYTF

abundance: .
d_gene: .
v_gene: TRBV5-5
j_gene: TRBJ1-3
CDR3nt: TGTGCCAGCAGCCACACAGTTTACTCTGGAAACACCATATATTTT
CDR3aa: CASSHTVYSGNTIYF

abundance: .
d_gene: .
v_gene: TRBV6-2/TRBV6-3
j_gene: TRBJ2-7
CDR3nt: TGTGCCAGCAGTCAACCATCGGACAGATACGAGCAGTACTTC
CDR3aa: CASSQPSDRYEQYF

abundance: .
d_gene: .
v_gene: TRBV18
j_gene: TRBJ1-6
CDR3nt: TGTGCCAGCTCACCGGGCCAGATCAGTTCACCCCTCCACTTT
CDR3aa: CASSPGQISSPLHF

abundance: .
d_gene: .
v_gene: TRBV5-8
j_gene: TRBJ1-3
CDR3nt: TGTGCCAGCAGGCTGAGCTCTGGAAACACCATATATTTT
CDR3aa: CASRLSSGNTIYF

abundance: .
d_gene: TRBD1
v_gene: TRBV19
j_gene: TRBJ1-5
CDR3nt: TGTGCCACTTCCGGACAGGGTGGAATCCAGCCCCAGCATTTT
CDR3aa: CATSGQGGIQPQHF

abundance: .
d_gene: .
v_gene: TRBV9
j_gene: TRBJ2-3
CDR3nt: TGTGCCAGCAGCGTAGGGAGTAGCGCGACCACAGATACGCAGTATTTT
CDR3aa: CASSVGSSATTDTQYF

abundance: once
d_gene: TRBD2
v_gene: TRBV2
j_gene: TRBJ2-3
CDR3nt: TGTAGCGGGAGTAACGTTAGCACAGATACGCAGTATTTT
CDR3aa: CSGSNVSTDTQYF

abundance: few
d_gene: .
v_gene: TRBV11-2
j_gene: TRBJ2-1
CDR3nt: TGTGCCAGCAGCTGGGGGCGGGCGGGAGTCGGTGAGCAGTTCTTC
CDR3aa: CASSWGRAGVGEQFF

abundance: few
d_gene: .
v_gene: TRBV28
j_gene: TRBJ1-2
CDR3nt: TGTGCCAGCAGTGTGCTAAACTATGGCTACACCTTC
CDR3aa: CASSVLNYGYTF

abundance: few
d_gene: .
v_gene: TRBV6-5
j_gene: TRBJ1-3
CDR3nt: TGTGCCAGCGGGGCGACAAACACCATATATTTT
CDR3aa: CASGATNTIYF

abundance: few
d_gene: TRBD2
v_gene: TRBV12-5
j_gene: TRBJ2-1
CDR3nt: TGTGCTAGTGGTGAAAACCTAGCGGGAGGCCTCCGCCGATACAATGAGCAGTTCTTC
CDR3aa: CASGENLAGGLRRYNEQFF

abundance: .
d_gene: .
v_gene: TRBV30
j_gene: TRBJ2-3
CDR3nt: TGTGCCTGGGGCCCGGGGGGCATGACAGATACGCAGTATTTT
CDR3aa: CAWGPGGMTDTQYF

abundance: .
d_gene: TRBD2
v_gene: TRBV6-2/TRBV6-3
j_gene: TRBJ2-7
CDR3nt: TGTGCCAGCAGTTACCCGACTAGCGGGAGGGTCTCCTACGAGCAGTACTTC
CDR3aa: CASSYPTSGRVSYEQYF

abundance: .
d_gene: .
v_gene: TRBV3-1/TRBV3-2
j_gene: TRBJ2-2
CDR3nt: TGTGCCAGCAGCCAACCGCTAGCGAACACCGGGGAGCTGTTTTTT
CDR3aa: CASSQPLANTGELFF

abundance: .
d_gene: TRBD1
v_gene: TRBV15
j_gene: TRBJ1-6
CDR3nt: TGTGCCACCAGCAGAGAATATAAAGGGACAGGGGGCTTGGATTCACCCCTCCACTTT
CDR3aa: CATSREYKGTGGLDSPLHF

abundance: .
d_gene: TRBD1
v_gene: TRBV19
j_gene: TRBJ1-2
CDR3nt: TGTGCCAGTAGTCCCGGGACAGGGGGTGACTATGGCTACACCTTC
CDR3aa: CASSPGTGGDYGYTF

abundance: .
d_gene: .
v_gene: TRBV27
j_gene: TRBJ2-1
CDR3nt: TGTGCCAGCAGCCGGGTTACCTACAATGAGCAGTTCTTC
CDR3aa: CASSRVTYNEQFF

abundance: .
d_gene: .
v_gene: TRBV14
j_gene: TRBJ2-1
CDR3nt: TGTGCCAGCAGCCCCGACCCAGGGTTTCGCAATGAGCAGTTCTTC
CDR3aa: CASSPDPGFRNEQFF

abundance: .
d_gene: .
v_gene: TRBV3-1/TRBV3-2
j_gene: TRBJ1-1
CDR3nt: TGTGCCAGCGGCGGGGGTATTGGGAACACTGAAGCTTTCTTT
CDR3aa: CASGGGIGNTEAFF

abundance: .
d_gene: TRBD1
v_gene: TRBV6-1
j_gene: TRBJ2-7
CDR3nt: TGTGCCAGCAGTGAAGTTGGGACAGCTTCCTACGAGCAGTACTTC
CDR3aa: CASSEVGTASYEQYF

abundance: .
d_gene: .
v_gene: TRBV15
j_gene: TRBJ1-2
CDR3nt: TGTGCCACCAGCAGAGATAAAAGAGTAGAGGGCTACACCTTC
CDR3aa: CATSRDKRVEGYTF

abundance: .
d_gene: TRBD2
v_gene: TRBV15
j_gene: TRBJ2-1
CDR3nt: TGTGCCACCAGCAGAGTTACTAGCGGGGGTGAGGAGCAGTTCTTC
CDR3aa: CATSRVTSGGEEQFF

abundance: .
d_gene: .
v_gene: TRBV27
j_gene: TRBJ2-1
CDR3nt: TGTGCCAGCAGTTTATCGGAGAACGGAAACTCTTACAATGAGCAGTTCTTC
CDR3aa: CASSLSENGNSYNEQFF

abundance: .
d_gene: TRBD1
v_gene: TRBV5-1
j_gene: TRBJ1-2
CDR3nt: TGCGCCAGCAGTTTTAACCAGGGGGCTGAAGGCTACACCTTC
CDR3aa: CASSFNQGAEGYTF

abundance: .
d_gene: .
v_gene: TRBV19
j_gene: TRBJ2-5
CDR3nt: TGTGCCAGTAGTACACTAGAGACCCAGTACTTC
CDR3aa: CASSTLETQYF

abundance: .
d_gene: TRBD1
v_gene: TRBV12-3/TRBV12-4
j_gene: TRBJ2-3
CDR3nt: TGTGCCAGCAGGGACAGGGGCACAGATACGCAGTATTTT
CDR3aa: CASRDRGTDTQYF

abundance: .
d_gene: .
v_gene: TRBV9
j_gene: TRBJ1-1
CDR3nt: TGTGCCAGCAGCGTAGCGGGGGAGGGGTCGAAAGCTTTCTTT
CDR3aa: CASSVAGEGSKAFF